This TCR beta chain was captured in a study of human T cells and chemical hapten exposure. Study overall: Small volume differences among pooled libraries mainly caused per-sample TCR yield variation.

Unique molecular identifiers were affixed to discrete cDNA molecules within the library. Per the study methods: 96,000 or so TCRs per sample was the median, with a range of roughly 20,000 to 750,000. TCRdb ran MiXCR on the RACE reads and lists one entry per CDR3 protein. It is TCRdb's table, rather than the study itself, that gives the V and J calls and clone size. The data show over 35,000 distinct CDR3 sequences, around 3.6% seen once. Per germline, CDR1 SGHTA and CDR2 FQGNSA. This CDR3 region has 14 residues. Trimming stripped 3 bases from V and 0 bases from J, with 7 bases between. Overall study results and limits: DPC sensitization did not alter TCRs above 1 in 1000 frequency.

This clonotype has a count of ten or more. The antigen is not known. The time point: healthy volunteer bleed at 6 weeks. Unfractionated whole blood yielded the extracted total RNA. The sequence was obtained from a human donor in good health. Some clones in this sample may be carry-over from other donors' samples. The chain couples TRBV7-2 to TRBJ2-3, with unresolved D. The sample consisted of whole blood. CDR3 region: CASSLWESTDTQYF. CDR3 coding DNA: TGTGCCAGCAGCTTGTGGGAAAGCACAGATACGCAGTATTTT.